These 20 T cell receptor beta chains were all obtained from the same sample, sequenced in a study of technical replicates of blood from several donors. Libraries were prepared by immunoSEQ multiplex PCR; TCRdb keeps only in-frame clonotypes and omits some of them. The data contain some 87,000 clones, about 92% of them seen just once; the ten biggest clones take up about 0.36%. What was sequenced was T cells isolated from PBMCs. The receptors here all came from a human donor in good health.

V is TRBV7-9 and J is TRBJ2-7; D is unclear. Germline assignment: CDR1 SEHNR and CDR2 FQNEAQ (reference sequence). CDR3 size: 12 residues. V lost 1 base and J lost 4, with 5 bases in between. CDR3 in DNA: TGTGCCAGCAGCTTAGGGAGTTACGAGCAGTACTTC. Translation gives CASSLGSYEQYF. The whole variable domain, remainder taken from reference TRBV7-9 and TRBJ2-7, is DTGVSQNPRHKITKRGQNVTFRCDPISEHNRLYWYRQTLGQGPEFLTYFQNEAQLEKSRLLSDRFSAERPKGSFSTLEIQRTEQGDSAMYLCASSLGSYEQYFGPGTRLTVT.

The chain joins TRBV19 to TRBJ1-1, with 9 bases aligning to TRBD1. The CDR3 extends over 16 amino acids. The germline V gene has CDR1 LNHDA and CDR2 SQIVND (reference sequence). Trimming took 5 bases from V and 4 from J; bases not matched to a gene: 11. This CDR3 reads CASSLTGGALTTEAFF. The CDR3 DNA follows: TGTGCCAGTAGTTTAACAGGGGGCGCACTGACCACTGAAGCTTTCTTT. Supplemented by reference TRBV19 and TRBJ1-1, the full variable domain reads DGGITQSPKYLFRKEGQNVTLSCEQNLNHDAMYWYRQDPGQGLRLIYYSQIVNDFQKGDIAEGYSVSREKKESFPLTVTSAQKNPTAFYLCASSLTGGALTTEAFFGQGTRLTVV.

This chain links TRBV30 with TRBJ2-1; D ambiguous. Trimming took 8 bases from V and 7 from J, leaving 15 bases between them. This CDR3 has 12 residues. Per germline, CDR1 GTSNPN and CDR2 SVGIG (reference sequence). DNA for the CDR3: TGTGCCGGATCGCCCACCGGGAATGAGCAGTTCTTC. Amino acid sequence: CAGSPTGNEQFF.

J is TRBJ1-5 and V is TRBV7-2, with 10 bases identical to TRBD1. V was clipped by 5 bases and J by 7 bases; unmatched bases: 8. The CDR3 contains 15 residues. Per the germline V gene, CDR1 is SGHTA and CDR2 is FQGNSA. DNA of the CDR3: TGTGCCAGCAGCCGTTATGGGACAGGGGACCAGCCCCAGCATTTT. Translation gives CASSRYGTGDQPQHF.

V is TRBV5-6 and J is TRBJ1-5; 9 bases match TRBD1. The CDR3 is made up of 15 amino acids. The germline V gene has CDR1 SGHDT and CDR2 YYEEEE. The trim removed 3 bases at V and 6 bases at J, leaving 7 bases unmatched. CDR3 coding DNA: TGTGCCAGCAGCTGGGGGACAGGGCAGAGTCAGCCCCAGCATTTT. Its protein is CASSWGTGQSQPQHF.

The CDR3 nucleotides read TGCGCCAGCAGCAATCGACAGATGAACACTGAAGCTTTCTTT. This translates into CASSNRQMNTEAFF. The chain joins TRBV4-1 to TRBJ1-1; D is possibly TRBD1 (5 bases). V lost 5 bases and J 0 bases, leaving 10 bases between the germline ends. There are 14 residues in the CDR3. Germline V lookup: CDR1 MGHRA, CDR2 YSYEKL.

The CDR3 here is CATSRISTGTANTGELFF. CDR3 nucleotide sequence: TGTGCCACCAGCAGAATTAGCACAGGGACAGCGAACACCGGGGAGCTGTTTTTT. V and J are TRBV15 and TRBJ2-2, with TRBD1 identical over 7 bases. This CDR3 region has 18 residues. Germline assignment: CDR1 LNHNV and CDR2 YYDKDF (reference sequence). With V trimmed by 2 bases and J by 0 bases, 9 bases remained unmatched.

The chain has TRBV9 and TRBJ1-4; D uncertain. The CDR3 totals 15 residues. The germline V gene encodes CDR1 SGDLS and CDR2 YYNGEE. V was cut by 2 bases and J by 3 bases, with 11 bases left in between. The CDR3 region is CASSVGANPNEKLFF. The DNA of the CDR3 is TGTGCCAGCAGCGTGGGAGCCAACCCTAATGAAAAACTGTTTTTT.

This clone was seen once. The chain has TRBV6-5 and TRBJ1-1; D remains ambiguous. This CDR3 comprises 15 residues. V lost 2 bases, J lost 9 bases, and 19 bases lay in between. Germline values: CDR1 MNHEY, CDR2 SVGAGI. DNA of the CDR3: TGTGCCAGCAGTTACATCTTAGACGCGACTAGTCAAGCTTTCTTT. This encodes CASSYILDATSQAFF.

The gene calls are TRBV19 and TRBJ1-1; 7 bases are shared with TRBD1. This CDR3 contains 15 residues. CDR1 and CDR2 (germline): LNHDA, SQIVND (reference sequence). With 8 bases clipped from V and 3 bases from J, the junction kept 12 bases outside the gene matches. The DNA for the CDR3 is TGTGCCAGTCGACCAGGGGGTGGGTTTTACACTGAAGCTTTCTTT. This codes for CASRPGGGFYTEAFF.

The gene calls are TRBV5-6 and TRBJ1-2; D might be TRBD1 (6 bases). Germline loops: CDR1 SGHDT, CDR2 YYEEEE. The germline V and J ends were trimmed by 0 bases and 4 bases, with 10 bases remaining between them. The CDR3 loop spans 14 amino acids. CDR3 in amino acids: CASSLGRGFYGYTF. The CDR3 bases are TGTGCCAGCAGCTTGGGCAGGGGCTTCTATGGCTACACCTTC.

The J gene is TRBJ1-1, the V gene TRBV2, with D unresolved. Deletions cut 5 bases from V and 4 bases from J, with 14 bases between. The germline V gene encodes CDR1 SNHLY and CDR2 FYNNEI. The CDR3 length is 14 residues. The DNA for the CDR3 is TGTGCCAGCAGTCTTGATCAGGCTCGCACTGAAGCTTTCTTT. Residues: CASSLDQARTEAFF.

The chain couples TRBV5-1 to TRBJ2-7, with D possibly TRBD2 on 5 matching bases. Germline values: CDR1 SGHRS, CDR2 YFSETQ. Deletions cut 4 bases from V and 0 bases from J, with 17 bases between. The CDR3 runs to 16 residues. Written as DNA, the CDR3 is TGCGCCAGCAGCCCGGGCGGGCCTGGGGACTCCTACGAGCAGTACTTC. It translates to CASSPGGPGDSYEQYF. Full variable domain (outside the CDR3, taken from reference TRBV5-1 and TRBJ2-7): KAGVTQTPRYLIKTRGQQVTLSCSPISGHRSVSWYQQTPGQGLQFLFEYFSETQRNKGNFPGRFSGRQFSNSRSEMNVSTLELGDSALYLCASSPGGPGDSYEQYFGPGTRLTVT.

This clone came up once. The chain employs TRBV7-9 and TRBJ1-2, with 11 bases fitting TRBD1. Germline assignment: CDR1 SEHNR and CDR2 FQNEAQ (reference sequence). The CDR3 consists of 16 residues. Unmatched junction bases numbered 9, after V lost 5 bases and J lost 4 bases. The CDR3 protein is CASSPSGTGGVYGYTF. CDR3 sequence (DNA): TGTGCCAGCAGCCCATCAGGGACAGGGGGGGTCTATGGCTACACCTTC.

V and J are TRBV19 and TRBJ2-1, with TRBD2 identical over 8 bases. The junction had 14 bases not matched to a gene; V was cut back by 5 bases and J by 2 bases. Germline V gene lookup returns CDR1 LNHDA and CDR2 SQIVND (reference sequence). The CDR3 has 18 residues. The CDR3 DNA reads TGTGCCAGTAGTCCCCCTCCCCTAGCGGGCGGTACCTACAATGAGCAGTTCTTC. It specifies CASSPPPLAGGTYNEQFF.

V is TRBV7-2 and J is TRBJ2-7, with 14 bases identical to TRBD2. The V and J ends lost 5 bases and 0 bases, in that order; junction bases with no gene match: 6. CDR3 length equals 17 residues. In germline, CDR1 is SGHTA, CDR2 FQGNSA. The CDR3 nucleotides read TGTGCCAGCAGCGCGAAGGGGACTAGCGGGAGCTCCTACGAGCAGTACTTC. Translated, it gives CASSAKGTSGSSYEQYF.

This sequence joins TRBV7-8 and TRBJ2-7, with a weak D call TRBD1 (5 bases). Per germline, CDR1 SGHVS and CDR2 FQNEAQ. Trimming took 1 base from V and 4 from J, leaving 11 bases between them. This CDR3 comprises 14 residues. CDR3 nucleotides: TGTGCCAGCAGCTTAGAGGGCAGGGCTTACGAGCAGTACTTC. It translates to CASSLEGRAYEQYF.

CDR3 protein: CASRARSGRPYEQYF. The CDR3 DNA sequence: TGCGCCAGCAGGGCCAGAAGCGGGAGACCGTACGAGCAGTACTTC. V usage is TRBV5-1 and J usage is TRBJ2-7; 8 bases match TRBD2. J lost 4 bases, V lost 5 bases, and 11 bases had no gene match. This CDR3 region has 15 residues. The germline gives CDR1 SGHRS, CDR2 YFSETQ.

The V gene is TRBV5-1, the J gene TRBJ2-1; D not resolved. The CDR3 sequence is 13 residues long. Trimming pared 7 bases from V and 1 base from J, leaving 9 bases between. CDR1 and CDR2 (germline): SGHRS, YFSETQ. The CDR3 nucleotides are TGCGCCAGCTTTTCTATATCCTACAATGAGCAGTTCTTC. Amino acids: CASFSISYNEQFF. The whole variable domain, remainder taken from reference TRBV5-1 and TRBJ2-1, is KAGVTQTPRYLIKTRGQQVTLSCSPISGHRSVSWYQQTPGQGLQFLFEYFSETQRNKGNFPGRFSGRQFSNSRSEMNVSTLELGDSALYLCASFSISYNEQFFGPGTRLTVL.

This clone was observed a single time. The V gene is TRBV18, the J gene TRBJ1-3; D gene unclear. CDR3 length: 13 amino acids. Per germline, CDR1 KGHSH and CDR2 LQKENI. V was cut by 2 bases and J by 6 bases, with 8 bases left in between. CDR3 nucleotides: TGTGCCAGCTCACCAGGAGCGATAAACACCATATATTTT. As protein: CASSPGAINTIYF.